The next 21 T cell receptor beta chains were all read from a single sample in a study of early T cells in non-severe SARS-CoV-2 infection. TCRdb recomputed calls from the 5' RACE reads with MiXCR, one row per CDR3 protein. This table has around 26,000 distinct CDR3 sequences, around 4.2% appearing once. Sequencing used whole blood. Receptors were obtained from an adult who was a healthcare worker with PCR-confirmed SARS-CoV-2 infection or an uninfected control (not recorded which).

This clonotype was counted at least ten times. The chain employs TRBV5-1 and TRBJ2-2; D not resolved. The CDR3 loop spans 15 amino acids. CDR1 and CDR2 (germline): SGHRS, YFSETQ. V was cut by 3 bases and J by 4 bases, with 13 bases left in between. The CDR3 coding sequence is TGCGCCAGCAGCTCCCCAGAGGTTGGCACCGGGGAGCTGTTTTTT. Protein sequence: CASSSPEVGTGELFF.

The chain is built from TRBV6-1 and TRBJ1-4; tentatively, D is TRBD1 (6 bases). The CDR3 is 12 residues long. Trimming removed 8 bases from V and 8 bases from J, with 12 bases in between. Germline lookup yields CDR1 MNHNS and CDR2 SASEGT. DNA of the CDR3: TGTGCCAGCCGGAAAGACAGGGAAAAACTGTTTTTT. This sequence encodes CASRKDREKLFF.

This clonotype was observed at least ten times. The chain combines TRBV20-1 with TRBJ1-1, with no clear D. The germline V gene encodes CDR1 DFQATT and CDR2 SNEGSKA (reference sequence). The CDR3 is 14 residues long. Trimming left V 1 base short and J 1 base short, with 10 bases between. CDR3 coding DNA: TGCAGTGCTAGAGCCGGAGCGGGGAACACTGAAGCTTTCTTT. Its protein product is CSARAGAGNTEAFF.

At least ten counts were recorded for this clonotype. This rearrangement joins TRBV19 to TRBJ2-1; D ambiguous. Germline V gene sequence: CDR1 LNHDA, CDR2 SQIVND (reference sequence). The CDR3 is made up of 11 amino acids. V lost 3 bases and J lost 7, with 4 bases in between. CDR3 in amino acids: CASSIWNEQFF. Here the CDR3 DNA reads TGTGCCAGTAGTATTTGGAATGAGCAGTTCTTC. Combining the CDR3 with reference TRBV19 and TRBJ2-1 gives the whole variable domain DGGITQSPKYLFRKEGQNVTLSCEQNLNHDAMYWYRQDPGQGLRLIYYSQIVNDFQKGDIAEGYSVSREKKESFPLTVTSAQKNPTAFYLCASSIWNEQFFGPGTRLTVL.

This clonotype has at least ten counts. The CDR3 DNA sequence: TGTGCCAGTAGCCAAAGCCGGCCCGGGGAGCTGTTTTTT. It translates to CASSQSRPGELFF. V gene TRBV19 combines with J gene TRBJ2-2, with D hard to call. This CDR3 has 13 amino acids. Germline values: CDR1 LNHDA, CDR2 SQIVND (reference sequence). V was cut by 6 bases and J by 6 bases, with 11 bases left in between.

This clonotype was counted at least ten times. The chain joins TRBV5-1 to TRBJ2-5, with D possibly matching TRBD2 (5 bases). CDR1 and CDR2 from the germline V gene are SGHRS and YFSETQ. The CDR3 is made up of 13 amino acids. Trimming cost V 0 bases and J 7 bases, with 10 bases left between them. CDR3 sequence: CASSLAEAGTQYF. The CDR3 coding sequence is TGCGCCAGCAGCTTGGCGGAGGCGGGGACCCAGTACTTC.

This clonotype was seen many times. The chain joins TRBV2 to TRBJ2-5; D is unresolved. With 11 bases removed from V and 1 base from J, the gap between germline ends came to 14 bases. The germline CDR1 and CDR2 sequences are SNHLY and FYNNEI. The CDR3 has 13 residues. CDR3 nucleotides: TGTGCCCGCCAGCAAAACACCCAAGAGACCCAGTACTTC. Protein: CARQQNTQETQYF.

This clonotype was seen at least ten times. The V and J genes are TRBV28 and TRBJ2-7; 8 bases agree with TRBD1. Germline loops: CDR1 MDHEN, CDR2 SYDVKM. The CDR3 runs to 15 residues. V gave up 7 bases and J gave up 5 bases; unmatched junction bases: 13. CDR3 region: CASTNRAQGAHEQYF. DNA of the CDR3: TGTGCCAGCACCAATCGGGCTCAGGGGGCCCACGAGCAGTACTTC.

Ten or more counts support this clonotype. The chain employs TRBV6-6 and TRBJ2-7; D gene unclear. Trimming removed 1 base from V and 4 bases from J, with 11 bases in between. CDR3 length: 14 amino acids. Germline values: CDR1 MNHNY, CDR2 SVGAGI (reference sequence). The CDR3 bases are TGTGCCAGCAGTTACTTTGCAGGAGAATACGAGCAGTACTTC. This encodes CASSYFAGEYEQYF.

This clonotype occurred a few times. DNA for the CDR3: TGTGCCAGCAGCCAAGATCCCGCCGGCCACTATGGCTACACCTTC. Translation: CASSQDPAGHYGYTF. The V gene is TRBV4-2, the J gene TRBJ1-2; D gene unclear. Trimming took off 0 bases at V and 3 bases at J, with 11 bases between the two ends. The CDR3 is 15 amino acids. Germline V CDR1 and CDR2: LGHNA, YNFKEQ.

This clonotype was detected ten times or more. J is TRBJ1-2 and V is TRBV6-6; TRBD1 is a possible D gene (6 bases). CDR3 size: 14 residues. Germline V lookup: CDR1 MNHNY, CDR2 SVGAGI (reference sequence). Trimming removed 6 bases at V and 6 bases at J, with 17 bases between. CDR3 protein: CASSQADRADGYTF. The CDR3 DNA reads TGTGCCAGCAGCCAGGCGGACAGAGCGGATGGCTACACCTTC.

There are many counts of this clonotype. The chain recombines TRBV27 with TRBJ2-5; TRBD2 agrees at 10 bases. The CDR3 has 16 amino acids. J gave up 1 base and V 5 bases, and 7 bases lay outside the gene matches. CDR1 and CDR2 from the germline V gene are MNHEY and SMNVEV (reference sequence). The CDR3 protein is CASSLIAGGSQETQYF. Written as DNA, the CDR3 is TGTGCCAGCAGTCTCATAGCGGGAGGTAGCCAAGAGACCCAGTACTTC.

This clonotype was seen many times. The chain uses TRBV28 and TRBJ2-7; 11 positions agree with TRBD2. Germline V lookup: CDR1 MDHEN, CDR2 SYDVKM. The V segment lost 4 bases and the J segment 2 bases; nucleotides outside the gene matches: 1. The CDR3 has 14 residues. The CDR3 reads CASSSTSGAYEQYF. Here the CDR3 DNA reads TGTGCCAGCAGTTCGACTAGCGGGGCCTACGAGCAGTACTTC.

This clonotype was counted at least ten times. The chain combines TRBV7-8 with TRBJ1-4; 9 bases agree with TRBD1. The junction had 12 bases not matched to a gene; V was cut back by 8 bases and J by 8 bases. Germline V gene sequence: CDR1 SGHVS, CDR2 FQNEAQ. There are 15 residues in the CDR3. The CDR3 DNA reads TGTGCCAGCGGCTCAGGGACAGGGCTCCGGGAAAAACTGTTTTTT. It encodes CASGSGTGLREKLFF.

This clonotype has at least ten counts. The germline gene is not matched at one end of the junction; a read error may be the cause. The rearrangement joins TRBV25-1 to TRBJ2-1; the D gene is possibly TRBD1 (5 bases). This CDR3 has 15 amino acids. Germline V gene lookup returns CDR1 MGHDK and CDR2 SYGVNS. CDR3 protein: CASSESGRTPVSFAF. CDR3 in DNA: TGTGCCAGCAGTGAATCTGGTAGGACACCAGTTTCTTTCGCCTTC. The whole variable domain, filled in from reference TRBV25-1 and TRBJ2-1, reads EADIYQTPRYLVIGTGKKITLECSQTMGHDKMYWYQQDPGMELHLIHYSYGVNSTEKGDLSSESTVSRIRTEHFPLTLESARPSHTSQYLCASSESGRTPVSFAFGPGTRLTVL.

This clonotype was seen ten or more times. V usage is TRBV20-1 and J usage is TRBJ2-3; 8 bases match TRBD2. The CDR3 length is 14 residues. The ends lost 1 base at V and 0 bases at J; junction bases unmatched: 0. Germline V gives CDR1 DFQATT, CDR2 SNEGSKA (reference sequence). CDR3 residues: CSARGGRSTDTQYF. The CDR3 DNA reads TGCAGTGCTAGAGGCGGGAGGAGCACAGATACGCAGTATTTT.

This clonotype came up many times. The CDR3 protein is CASSIGQGARSNGYTF. In DNA, the CDR3 is TGTGCCAGTAGTATTGGACAGGGGGCGAGGTCGAATGGCTACACCTTC. This chain joins TRBV19 and TRBJ1-2, with TRBD1 matching 11 bases. This CDR3 spans 16 amino acids. From germline, CDR1 is LNHDA and CDR2 SQIVND (reference sequence). The trim removed 3 bases at V and 6 bases at J, leaving 9 bases unmatched.

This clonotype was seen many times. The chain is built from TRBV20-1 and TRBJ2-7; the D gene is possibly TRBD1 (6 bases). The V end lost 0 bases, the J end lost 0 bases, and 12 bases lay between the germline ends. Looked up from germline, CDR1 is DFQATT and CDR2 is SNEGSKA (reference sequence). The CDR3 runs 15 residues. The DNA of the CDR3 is TGCAGTGCTAGAGATGAATCCAGGGGCTCCTACGAGCAGTACTTC. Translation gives CSARDESRGSYEQYF.

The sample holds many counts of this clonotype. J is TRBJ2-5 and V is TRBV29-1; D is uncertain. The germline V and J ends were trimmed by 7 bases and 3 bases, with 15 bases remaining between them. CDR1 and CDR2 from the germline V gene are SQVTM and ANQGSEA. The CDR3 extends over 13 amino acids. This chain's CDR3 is CSDLRDPEETQYF. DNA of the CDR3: TGCAGCGACCTACGCGATCCCGAAGAGACCCAGTACTTC.

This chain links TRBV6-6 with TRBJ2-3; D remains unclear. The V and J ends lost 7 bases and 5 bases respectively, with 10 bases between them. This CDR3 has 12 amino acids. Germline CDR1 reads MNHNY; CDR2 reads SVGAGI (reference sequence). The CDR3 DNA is TGTGCCAGCAACCTCCCAAGAGATACGCAGTATTTT. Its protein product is CASNLPRDTQYF.

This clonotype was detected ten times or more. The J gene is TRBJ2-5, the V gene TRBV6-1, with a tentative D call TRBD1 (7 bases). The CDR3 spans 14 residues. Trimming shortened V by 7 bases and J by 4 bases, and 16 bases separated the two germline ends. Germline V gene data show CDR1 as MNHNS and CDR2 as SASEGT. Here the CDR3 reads CASNPRQGGETQYF. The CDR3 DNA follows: TGTGCCAGCAATCCGAGGCAGGGGGGAGAGACCCAGTACTTC.